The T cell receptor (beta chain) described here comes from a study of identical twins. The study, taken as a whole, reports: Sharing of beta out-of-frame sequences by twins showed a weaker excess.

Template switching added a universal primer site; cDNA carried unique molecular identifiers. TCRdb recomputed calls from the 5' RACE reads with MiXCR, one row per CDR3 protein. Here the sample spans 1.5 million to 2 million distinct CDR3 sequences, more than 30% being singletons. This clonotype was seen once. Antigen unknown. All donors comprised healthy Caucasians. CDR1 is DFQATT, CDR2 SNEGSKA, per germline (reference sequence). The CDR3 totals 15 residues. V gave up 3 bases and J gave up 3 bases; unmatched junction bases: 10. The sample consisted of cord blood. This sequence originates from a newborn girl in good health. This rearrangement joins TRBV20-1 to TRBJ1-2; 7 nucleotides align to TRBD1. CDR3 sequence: CSARAQGTPYYGYTF. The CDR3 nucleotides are TGCAGTGCTAGGGCACAGGGGACTCCTTACTATGGCTACACCTTC.